This T cell receptor (beta chain) was sequenced during a study of CD8+ T cells in alopecia areata. The germline V gene encodes CDR1 SGDLS and CDR2 YYNGEE. The trim removed 4 bases at V and 2 bases at J, leaving 10 bases unmatched. The CDR3 covers 16 residues. Sequencing templates came from extracted RNA that was reverse transcribed into cDNA. Some clones are missing from TCRdb's copy, which holds only in-frame ones; the method was immunoSEQ multiplex PCR. The table records about 200,000 clones, more than 55% of them present only once. Study-wide results and caveats: TCR sharing across patients was less clear than in mice, possibly HLA-related. Lesional scalp exceeded normal scalp in clonality, especially in alopecia totalis/universalis.

From PBMCs, CD4+ and CD8+ T cells were sorted. With regard to this clone: Its antigen is still unknown.

This chain links TRBV9 with TRBJ2-7; 9 bases are a match to TRBD1. This TCR came from a human donor in good health. Specimen: CD8+ T cells sorted from blood. The CDR3 DNA is TGTGCCAGCAGCCCGCGCTCGGGACAGGGCCCCTACGAGCAGTACTTC. This gives the protein CASSPRSGQGPYEQYF.